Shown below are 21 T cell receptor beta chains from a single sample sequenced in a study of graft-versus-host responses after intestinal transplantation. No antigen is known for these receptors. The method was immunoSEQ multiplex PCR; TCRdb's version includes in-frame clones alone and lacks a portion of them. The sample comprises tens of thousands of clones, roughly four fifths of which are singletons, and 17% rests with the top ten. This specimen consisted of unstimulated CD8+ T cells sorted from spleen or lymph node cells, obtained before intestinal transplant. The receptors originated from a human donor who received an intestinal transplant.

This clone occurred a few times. As DNA, the CDR3 is TGTGCCAGCAGTGTACCGGCGGGAGGGGCCGGGGAGCTGTTTTTT. Translation gives CASSVPAGGAGELFF. The V gene is TRBV6-1, the J gene TRBJ2-2; TRBD2 agrees at 9 bases. Per the germline V gene, CDR1 is MNHNS and CDR2 is SASEGT. The trim removed 4 bases at V and 6 bases at J, leaving 6 bases unmatched. CDR3 length: 15 residues.

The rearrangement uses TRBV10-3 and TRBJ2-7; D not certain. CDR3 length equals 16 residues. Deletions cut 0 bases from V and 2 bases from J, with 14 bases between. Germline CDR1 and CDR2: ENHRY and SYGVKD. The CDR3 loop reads CAISESRLPFTYEQYF. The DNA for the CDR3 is TGTGCCATCAGTGAGTCGCGGCTCCCCTTTACCTACGAGCAGTACTTC.

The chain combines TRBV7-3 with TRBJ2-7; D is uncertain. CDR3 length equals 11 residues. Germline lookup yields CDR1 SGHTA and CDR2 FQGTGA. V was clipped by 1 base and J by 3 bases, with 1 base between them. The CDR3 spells CASSLNYEQYF. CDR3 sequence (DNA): TGTGCCAGCAGCTTAAACTACGAGCAGTACTTC. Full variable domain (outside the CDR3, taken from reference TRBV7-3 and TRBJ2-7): GAGVSQTPSNKVTEKGKYVELRCDPISGHTALYWYRQSLGQGPEFLIYFQGTGAADDSGLPNDRFFAVRPEGSVSTLKIQRTERGDSAVYLCASSLNYEQYFGPGTRLTVT.

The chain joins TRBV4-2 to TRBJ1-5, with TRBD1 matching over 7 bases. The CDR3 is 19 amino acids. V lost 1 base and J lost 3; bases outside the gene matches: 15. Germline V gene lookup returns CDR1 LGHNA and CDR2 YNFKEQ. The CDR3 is CASSQGYLPGQPFNQPQHF. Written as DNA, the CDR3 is TGTGCCAGCAGCCAAGGATACTTACCGGGACAGCCCTTCAATCAGCCCCAGCATTTT.

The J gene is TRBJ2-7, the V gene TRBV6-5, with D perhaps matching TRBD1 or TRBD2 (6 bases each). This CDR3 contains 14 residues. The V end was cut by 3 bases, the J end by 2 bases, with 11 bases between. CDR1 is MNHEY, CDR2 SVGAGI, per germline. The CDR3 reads CASSYAEGAYEQYF. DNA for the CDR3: TGTGCCAGCAGTTATGCGGAGGGGGCCTACGAGCAGTACTTC.

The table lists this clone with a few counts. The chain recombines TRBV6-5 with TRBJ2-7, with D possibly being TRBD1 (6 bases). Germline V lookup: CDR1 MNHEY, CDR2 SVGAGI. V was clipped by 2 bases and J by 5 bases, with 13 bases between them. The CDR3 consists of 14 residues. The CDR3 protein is CASSYSQGFHEQYF. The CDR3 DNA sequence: TGTGCCAGCAGTTACAGCCAGGGGTTCCACGAGCAGTACTTC.

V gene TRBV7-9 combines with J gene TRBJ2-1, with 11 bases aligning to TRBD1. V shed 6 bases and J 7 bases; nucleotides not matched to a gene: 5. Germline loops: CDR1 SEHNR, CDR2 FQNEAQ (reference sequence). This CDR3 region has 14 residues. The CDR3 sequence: CASRRGQGANEQFF. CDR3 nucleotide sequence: TGTGCCAGCAGACGAGGACAGGGGGCGAATGAGCAGTTCTTC.

The CDR3 DNA follows: TGTGCCTGGAGTCCCGACGAAGAGACCCAGTACTTC. Its translation: CAWSPDEETQYF. The chain carries TRBV30 and TRBJ2-5; D not certain. CDR1 and CDR2 (germline): GTSNPN, SVGIG (reference sequence). V was pared by 2 bases and J by 3 bases, with 7 bases between. This CDR3 comprises 12 residues.

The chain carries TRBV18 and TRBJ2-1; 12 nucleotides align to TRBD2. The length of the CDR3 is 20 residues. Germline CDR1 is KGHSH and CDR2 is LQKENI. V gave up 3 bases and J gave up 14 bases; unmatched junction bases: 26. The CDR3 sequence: CASSPRQGAIGLAGCQGEFF. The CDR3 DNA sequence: TGTGCCAGCTCACCTCGACAGGGGGCGATCGGACTAGCGGGATGCCAAGGCGAGTTCTTC.

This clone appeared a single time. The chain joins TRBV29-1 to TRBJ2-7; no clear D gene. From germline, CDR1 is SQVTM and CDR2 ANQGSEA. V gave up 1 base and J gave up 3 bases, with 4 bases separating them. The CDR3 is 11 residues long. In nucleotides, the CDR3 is TGCAGCGTTGAAGCTAACTACGAGCAGTACTTC. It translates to CSVEANYEQYF.

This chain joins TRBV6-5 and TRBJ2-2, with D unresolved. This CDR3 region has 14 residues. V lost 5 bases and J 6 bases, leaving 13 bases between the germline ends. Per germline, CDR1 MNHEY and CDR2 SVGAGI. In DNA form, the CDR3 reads TGTGCCAGCAGTCCCGATCTTCTAGCCGGGGAGCTGTTTTTT. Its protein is CASSPDLLAGELFF.

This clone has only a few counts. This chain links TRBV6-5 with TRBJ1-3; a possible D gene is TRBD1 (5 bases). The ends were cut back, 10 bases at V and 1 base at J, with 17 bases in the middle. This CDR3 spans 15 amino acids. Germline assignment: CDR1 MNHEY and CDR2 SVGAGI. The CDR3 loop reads CATSRQRSSGNTIYF. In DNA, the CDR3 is TGTGCCACGAGTAGACAGCGTTCATCTGGAAACACCATATATTTT.

CDR3 region: CASSYVGRTEAFF. CDR3 DNA: TGTGCCAGCAGTTACGTGGGTAGGACTGAAGCTTTCTTT. The chain combines TRBV6-5 with TRBJ1-1; D is undetermined. CDR3 size: 13 residues. Germline V gives CDR1 MNHEY, CDR2 SVGAGI. Between the trimmed V and J ends, which lost 2 bases and 5 bases, there was a span of 9 bases.

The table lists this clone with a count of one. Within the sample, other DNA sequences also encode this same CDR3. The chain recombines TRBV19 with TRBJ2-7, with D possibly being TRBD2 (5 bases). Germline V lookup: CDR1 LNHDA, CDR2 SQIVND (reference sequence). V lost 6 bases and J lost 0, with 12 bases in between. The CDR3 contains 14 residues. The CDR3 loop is CASSPTGSSYEQYF. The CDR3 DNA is TGTGCCAGTAGCCCTACGGGGAGCTCCTACGAGCAGTACTTC. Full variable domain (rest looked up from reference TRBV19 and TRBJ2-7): DGGITQSPKYLFRKEGQNVTLSCEQNLNHDAMYWYRQDPGQGLRLIYYSQIVNDFQKGDIAEGYSVSREKKESFPLTVTSAQKNPTAFYLCASSPTGSSYEQYFGPGTRLTVT.

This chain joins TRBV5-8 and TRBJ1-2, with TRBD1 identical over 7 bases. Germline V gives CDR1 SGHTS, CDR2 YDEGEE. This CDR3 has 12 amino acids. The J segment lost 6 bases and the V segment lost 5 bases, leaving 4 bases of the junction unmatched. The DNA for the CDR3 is TGTGCCAGCAGGAAGGGGGCAGATGGCTACACCTTC. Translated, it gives CASRKGADGYTF.

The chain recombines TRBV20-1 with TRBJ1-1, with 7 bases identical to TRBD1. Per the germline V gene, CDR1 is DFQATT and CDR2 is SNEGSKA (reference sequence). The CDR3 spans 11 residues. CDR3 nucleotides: TGCCTCTGGACAGGAAGGGGCGAAGCTTTCTTT. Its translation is CLWTGRGEAFF.

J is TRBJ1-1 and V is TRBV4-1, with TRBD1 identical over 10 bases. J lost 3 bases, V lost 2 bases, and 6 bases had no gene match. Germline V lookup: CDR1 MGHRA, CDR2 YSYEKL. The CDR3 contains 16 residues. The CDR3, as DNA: TGCGCCAGCAGCCAAAATCCGGGACAGGGGCACACTGAAGCTTTCTTT. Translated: CASSQNPGQGHTEAFF.

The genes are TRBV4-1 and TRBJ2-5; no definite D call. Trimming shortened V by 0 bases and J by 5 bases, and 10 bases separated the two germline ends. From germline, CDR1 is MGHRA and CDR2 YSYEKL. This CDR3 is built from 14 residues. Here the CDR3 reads CASSQETVRETQYF. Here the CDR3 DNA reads TGCGCCAGCAGCCAAGAAACGGTTCGGGAGACCCAGTACTTC.

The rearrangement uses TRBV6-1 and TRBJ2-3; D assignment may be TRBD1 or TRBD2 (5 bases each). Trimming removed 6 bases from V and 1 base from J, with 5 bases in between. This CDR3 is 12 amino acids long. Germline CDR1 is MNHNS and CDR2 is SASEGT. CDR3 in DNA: TGTGCCAGCAGGGGGGGCACAGATACGCAGTATTTT. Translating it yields CASRGGTDTQYF.

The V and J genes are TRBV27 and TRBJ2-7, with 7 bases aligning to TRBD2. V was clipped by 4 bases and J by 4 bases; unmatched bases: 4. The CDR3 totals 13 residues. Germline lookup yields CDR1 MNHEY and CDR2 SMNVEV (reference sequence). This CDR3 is CASSSGLRYEQYF. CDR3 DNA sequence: TGTGCCAGCAGTTCGGGACTACGGTACGAGCAGTACTTC.

The DNA of the CDR3 is TGTGCCAGCAGTTTAGGGACAGGGGGGATCGAGCAGTACTTC. It specifies CASSLGTGGIEQYF. The V and J genes are TRBV27 and TRBJ2-7, with TRBD1 identical over 11 bases. The CDR3 is made up of 14 amino acids. With 2 bases clipped from V and 6 bases from J, the junction kept 3 bases outside the gene matches. Germline V lookup: CDR1 MNHEY, CDR2 SMNVEV (reference sequence).